Sequencing of this TCR beta chain was carried out in a study of tumor and adjacent non-tumor tissue in lung cancer. TCRbeta libraries were built with three rounds of nested PCR, modified from ARM-PCR. Via MiXCR, TCRdb re-called the multiplex PCR reads, giving one row per CDR3 protein. This table has about 68,000 distinct CDR3 sequences, 55% to 75% appearing once. This CDR3 has 16 residues. Per germline, CDR1 MDHEN and CDR2 SYDVKM. J was trimmed by 3 bases and V by 3 bases; bases with no gene match: 6. The template was RNA from unsorted bulk tissue. Sequenced: lung tumor tissue. This sequence was found in a man in his fifties with non-small cell lung cancer. V usage is TRBV28 and J usage is TRBJ2-2, with TRBD2 identical over 8 bases. CDR3 in amino acids: CASSFWREVHTGELFF. In DNA, the CDR3 is TGTGCCAGCAGTTTCTGGCGGGAGGTCCACACCGGGGAGCTGTTTTTT.